This T cell receptor beta chain was identified during a study of OX40 agonist ivuxolimab in advanced cancers. Study-wide context: Ivuxolimab, an agonist antibody against OX40 (CD134), was given to patients. Two patients with cutaneous melanoma and one with hepatocellular carcinoma, three in total, showed partial responses. Broader study findings: By week 6 at 0.1 to 3.0 mg/kg, blood CD4+ and CD8+ T cells had expanded clonally.

Per the germline V gene, CDR1 is SGHKS and CDR2 is YYEKEE (reference sequence). CDR3 length: 15 amino acids. The ends were cut back, 0 bases at V and 1 base at J, with 10 bases in the middle. Notes on this clone: Its cognate antigen is unknown.

Assay: immunoSEQ multiplex PCR; the TCRdb copy retains only in-frame clones and omits some. The table records approximately 60,000 clones, roughly 91% of them present only once. No patient had autoimmune disease or received systemic immunosuppression. The chain has TRBV5-5 and TRBJ1-1, with D hard to call. This clonotype originated in an adult with an advanced solid tumor such as melanoma, head and neck, liver or kidney cancer. Material: CD4+ or CD8+ T cells sorted from blood, obtained in a trial of the OX40 agonist ivuxolimab. CDR3 in DNA: TGTGCCAGCAGCTTGGTCGCTCAGACGAACACTGAAGCTTTCTTT. The encoded protein is CASSLVAQTNTEAFF.